Presented here are 31 T cell receptor beta chains from one specimen sequenced in a study of T cells in Graves' hyperthyroidism and ophthalmopathy (dated by TCRdb to about 2019). Libraries were built with multiplex PCR. Sequencing was performed on an Illumina HiSeq 2000. TCR beta CDR3 regions were amplified from RNA transcripts. For the first round of RT-PCR on the TCR CDR3, the HTBI primer set was used together with the Qiagen OneStep RT-PCR kit. TCRdb reprocessed the public reads (quality trimming at Q25 with fastp, clone calling with MiXCR) and kept in-frame beta chains. Every distinct CDR3 protein forms one entry, paired with its most common genes and DNA. Present in this sample are hundreds of thousands of distinct CDR3 sequences, approximately 15% of which were seen just once. The ten largest clones represent 4.5% to 6% of the sample. Sample: blood. These receptor sequences come from a woman aged 30 to 39 with Graves' hyperthyroidism that later progressed to Graves' ophthalmopathy.

This clonotype showed up just a few times. The V gene is TRBV27, the J gene TRBJ2-1; tentatively, D is TRBD1 or TRBD2 (5 bases each). In germline, CDR1 is MNHEY, CDR2 SMNVEV (reference sequence). The CDR3 runs 16 residues. Trimming removed 5 bases at V and 11 bases at J, with 25 bases between. The CDR3: CASSTSRDPGYLQQFF. The CDR3 bases are TGTGCCAGCAGTACCAGCCGGGACCCCGGATATCTTCAGCAGTTCTTC.

There are many counts of this clonotype. The chain carries TRBV29-1 and TRBJ2-1; no reliable D call. The CDR3 runs 17 residues. The V gene's germline CDR1 is SQVTM and CDR2 ANQGSEA. The V end lost 4 bases, the J end lost 5 bases, and 24 bases lay between the germline ends. Here the CDR3 reads CSVGPLFHPGGDNEQFF. The CDR3 DNA reads as TGCAGCGTTGGGCCCCTTTTTCACCCCGGTGGTGACAATGAGCAGTTCTTC.

This clonotype was seen ten or more times. The rearrangement joins TRBV19 to TRBJ1-5; 8 nucleotides agree with TRBD1. This CDR3 is built from 16 residues. V lost 6 bases, J lost 5 bases, and 12 bases stayed unmatched. Per the germline V gene, CDR1 is LNHDA and CDR2 is SQIVND (reference sequence). The CDR3 loop is CASRLQTGVEDQPQHF. The CDR3 nucleotides are TGTGCCAGTAGACTTCAGACAGGGGTGGAGGATCAGCCCCAGCATTTT.

The genes are TRBV6-5 and TRBJ2-5; D perhaps matches TRBD2 (6 bases). This CDR3 spans 17 amino acids. The germline CDR1 and CDR2 sequences are MNHEY and SVGAGI. Trimming pared 3 bases from V and 4 bases from J, leaving 21 bases between. CDR3 amino acids: CASSYRTGALRGETQYF. Here the CDR3 DNA reads TGTGCCAGCAGTTATAGGACGGGAGCCCTCCGGGGAGAGACCCAGTACTTC.

Concerning this clonotype: Because it lacks the conserved phenylalanine or tryptophan at the end, this CDR3 is likely a read error. The chain couples TRBV7-9 to TRBJ2-7, with a possible D match to TRBD2 (5 bases). The CDR3 runs to 17 residues. The V and J ends lost 1 base and 2 bases respectively, with 18 bases between them. Germline-derived CDR1 and CDR2 are SEHNR and FQNEAQ (reference sequence). The CDR3 coding sequence is TGTGCCAGCAGCTTAGTTCTAGGTGAGGGTACCACCTACGAGCAGTACTTA. The encoded protein is CASSLVLGEGTTYEQYL.

This clonotype came up many times. V usage is TRBV2 and J usage is TRBJ2-1; 11 nucleotides match TRBD2. Per germline, CDR1 SNHLY and CDR2 FYNNEI. Trimming at V came to 5 bases and at J to 5 bases, leaving 5 bases not matched to a gene. The CDR3 sequence is 15 residues long. The CDR3 region has the DNA TGTGCCAGCAGTAAGACGGGACTAGCGGACAATGAGCAGTTCTTC. Encoded protein: CASSKTGLADNEQFF.

This clonotype has a handful of counts. The chain employs TRBV7-3 and TRBJ1-1, with 8 positions matching TRBD1. Germline V gene sequence: CDR1 SGHTA, CDR2 FQGTGA. V shed 2 bases, J shed 5 bases, and the junction held 4 bases outside the gene matches. The length of the CDR3 is 14 residues. CDR3: CASSLARGHTEAFF. The CDR3 nucleotides read TGTGCCAGCAGCTTAGCCAGGGGGCATACTGAAGCTTTCTTT.

The table lists this clonotype with a few counts. The chain joins TRBV6-5 to TRBJ1-6; no clear D. Per germline, CDR1 MNHEY and CDR2 SVGAGI. The V and J ends lost 3 bases and 5 bases respectively, with 8 bases between them. The CDR3 covers 14 residues. CDR3 loop: CASSYDTDNSPLHF. The CDR3 DNA sequence: TGTGCCAGCAGTTATGATACAGATAATTCACCCCTCCACTTT.

The genes are TRBV3-1 and TRBJ2-5; maybe TRBD2 (5 bases). Trimming left V 3 bases short and J 5 bases short, with 7 bases between. The CDR3 runs 12 residues. The germline V gene has CDR1 LGHDT and CDR2 YNNKEL (reference sequence). CDR3 loop: CASSHPSETQYF. CDR3 DNA sequence: TGTGCCAGCAGCCACCCTAGCGAGACCCAGTACTTC.

The CDR3 DNA sequence: TGTGCCAGTAGTAGGACTAGCGCCAGGGGAGATACGCAGTATTTT. It specifies CASSRTSARGDTQYF. V and J are TRBV19 and TRBJ2-3; the match to TRBD2 covers 9 bases. Germline lookup yields CDR1 LNHDA and CDR2 SQIVND (reference sequence). The V gene end was trimmed by 4 bases and the J gene end by 5 bases; junction bases not matched to a gene: 7. The CDR3 extends over 15 amino acids.

This clonotype was seen many times. This chain connects TRBV7-3 to TRBJ2-3; TRBD2 is a possible D gene (5 bases). CDR1 and CDR2 (germline): SGHTA, FQGTGA. The CDR3 totals 14 residues. Trimming pared 3 bases from V and 6 bases from J, leaving 13 bases between. This CDR3 reads CASSLDSRGDTQYF. The CDR3, as DNA: TGTGCCAGCAGCTTGGACTCCCGTGGGGATACGCAGTATTTT.

This rearrangement joins TRBV27 to TRBJ2-3; D uncertain. Germline CDR1 is MNHEY and CDR2 is SMNVEV (reference sequence). The CDR3 sequence is 16 residues long. V lost 1 base and J lost 1, with 12 bases in between. The CDR3 sequence is CASSLFSGPRTDTQYF. The CDR3 DNA sequence: TGTGCCAGCAGTTTATTCTCGGGTCCCCGCACAGATACGCAGTATTTT.

The sample holds a few counts of this clonotype. The V call is TRBV19, the J call TRBJ1-4, with 7 bases identical to TRBD1. CDR1 and CDR2 from the germline V gene are LNHDA and SQIVND (reference sequence). The CDR3 extends over 16 amino acids. With 8 bases clipped from V and 6 bases from J, the junction kept 15 bases outside the gene matches. The CDR3 here is CASCTRVDREYEKLFF. CDR3 coding DNA: TGTGCCAGTTGCACCAGAGTCGACAGGGAGTATGAAAAACTGTTTTTT.

The table lists this clonotype with many counts. The chain combines TRBV11-3 with TRBJ1-2; D remains unclear. The CDR3 extends over 13 amino acids. Looked up from germline, CDR1 is SGHNT and CDR2 is YENEEA. The V gene lost 5 bases and the J gene lost 4 bases, with 11 bases spanning the gap. The CDR3 protein is CASSTVKGYGYTF. The CDR3, as DNA: TGTGCCAGCAGCACCGTCAAGGGCTATGGCTACACCTTC.

CDR3 sequence: CASRGTGAGTGELFF. In nucleotides, the CDR3 is TGTGCCAGCAGGGGGACAGGGGCGGGCACCGGGGAGCTGTTTTTT. The rearrangement uses TRBV2 and TRBJ2-2, with TRBD1 identical over 10 bases. V lost 6 bases, J lost 4 bases, and 5 bases stayed unmatched. CDR1 is SNHLY, CDR2 FYNNEI, per germline. This CDR3 is 15 amino acids long.

Ten or more counts support this clonotype. The rearrangement joins TRBV7-2 to TRBJ2-7; 10 nucleotides line up with TRBD2. The CDR3 contains 15 residues. Germline V lookup: CDR1 SGHTA, CDR2 FQGNSA. The J segment lost 6 bases and the V segment lost 4 bases, leaving 9 bases of the junction unmatched. The CDR3 DNA follows: TGTGCCAGCAGCTCCTCCCAGCGGGAGGGCCTCGAGCAGTACTTC. Protein: CASSSSQREGLEQYF. Full variable domain (rest looked up from reference TRBV7-2 and TRBJ2-7): GAGVSQSPSNKVTEKGKDVELRCDPISGHTALYWYRQSLGQGLEFLIYFQGNSAPDKSGLPSDRFSAERTGGSVSTLTIQRTQQEDSAVYLCASSSSQREGLEQYFGPGTRLTVT.

This clonotype was seen ten or more times. V gene TRBV20-1 combines with J gene TRBJ2-3; 15 bases are a match to TRBD2. The CDR3 covers 16 residues. CDR1 is DFQATT, CDR2 SNEGSKA, per germline (reference sequence). With 2 bases clipped from V and 5 bases from J, the junction kept 5 bases outside the gene matches. CDR3 sequence: CSARIPGLAGGDTQYF. The CDR3 region has the DNA TGCAGTGCTAGAATACCGGGACTAGCGGGAGGAGATACGCAGTATTTT.

This clonotype came up many times. The CDR3 is CSVDPGQGRGETQYF. The CDR3 nucleotides read TGCAGCGTCGATCCGGGACAGGGTAGGGGAGAGACCCAGTACTTC. The rearrangement links TRBV29-1 to TRBJ2-5; 9 bases map to TRBD1. The CDR3 is 15 residues long. The germline CDR1 and CDR2 sequences are SQVTM and ANQGSEA. The V gene end was trimmed by 6 bases and the J gene end by 4 bases; junction bases not matched to a gene: 12.

To note about this clonotype: A much larger clone differs from this one at a single base, so this may be a read error. The chain is built from TRBV5-6 and TRBJ2-1, with 7 bases that match TRBD2. The V gene's germline CDR1 is SGHDT and CDR2 YYEEEE. This CDR3 is built from 14 residues. The CDR3 sequence is CASSRPTSYTEQFF. The CDR3 DNA reads as TGTGCCAGCAGCCGACCGACTAGCTACACTGAGCAGTTCTTC. Together with reference TRBV5-6 and TRBJ2-1, the CDR3 gives the full variable domain: DAGVTQSPTHLIKTRGQQVTLRCSPKSGHDTVSWYQQALGQGPQFIFQYYEEEERQRGNFPDRFSGHQFPNYSSELNVNALLLGDSALYLCASSRPTSYTEQFFGPGTRLTVL.

This chain joins TRBV20-1 and TRBJ2-1; 7 bases agree with TRBD2. With 7 bases clipped from V and 5 bases from J, the junction kept 8 bases outside the gene matches. Germline loops: CDR1 DFQATT, CDR2 SNEGSKA (reference sequence). This CDR3 has 13 residues. CDR3 region: CSGDGEGHNEQFF. For the CDR3, the DNA is TGCAGTGGGGACGGGGAGGGTCACAATGAGCAGTTCTTC.

This clonotype appeared many times. The J gene is TRBJ2-1, the V gene TRBV28; D may correspond to TRBD1 or TRBD2 (5 bases each). CDR3 size: 15 residues. Trimming took 5 bases from V and 9 from J, leaving 20 bases between them. Germline V gene sequence: CDR1 MDHEN, CDR2 SYDVKM. This CDR3 is CASSPSGTPSPEQFF. CDR3 DNA: TGTGCCAGCAGTCCATCCGGGACCCCCAGTCCTGAGCAGTTCTTC.

This clonotype showed up many times. The chain is built from TRBV29-1 and TRBJ2-5; D is ambiguous. V was clipped by 7 bases and J by 4 bases, with 10 bases between them. This CDR3 is built from 11 residues. Germline V gene data show CDR1 as SQVTM and CDR2 as ANQGSEA. For the CDR3, the DNA is TGCAGCGCAGACCGCGGAGAGACCCAGTACTTC. Its translation is CSADRGETQYF.

Worth noting for this clonotype: At one end, the junction sequence differs from germline, possibly due to a read error. This chain joins TRBV20-1 and TRBJ2-2, with 12 bases that match TRBD2. The CDR3 runs 19 residues. Germline-derived CDR1 and CDR2 are DFQATT and SNEGSKA (reference sequence). CDR3 bases: TGCAGTGCTAGAGATTCACTAGCGGGAGGAGGGTCGGACACCGGGGAGCCGTTTTTT. It specifies CSARDSLAGGGSDTGEPFF.

As regards this clonotype: This clone may be a read error of a much larger clone one base away. The V and J genes are TRBV6-2 or TRBV6-3 and TRBJ2-3; D tentatively reads TRBD1 or TRBD2 (6 bases each). This CDR3 spans 16 amino acids. CDR1 and CDR2 (germline): MNHEY, SVGEGT. Written as DNA, the CDR3 is TGTGCCAACAGTCGAACAACAGGGACTGGCACAGATACGCAGTATTTT. As protein: CANSRTTGTGTDTQYF.

V gene TRBV24-1 combines with J gene TRBJ2-7; D is uncertain. The CDR3 totals 16 residues. From germline, CDR1 is KGHDR and CDR2 SFDVKD. Trimming stripped 3 bases from V and 0 bases from J, with 14 bases between. The CDR3 is CATSDAFGPSSYEQYF. DNA for the CDR3: TGTGCCACCAGTGATGCCTTCGGGCCGAGCTCCTACGAGCAGTACTTC.

This clonotype was detected a few times. The rearrangement uses TRBV29-1 and TRBJ2-7; D is unresolved. Trimming cost V 4 bases and J 7 bases, with 11 bases left between them. This CDR3 has 11 residues. Germline V gives CDR1 SQVTM, CDR2 ANQGSEA. The CDR3 DNA reads TGCAGCGTTGTGGTCCTTCTGGAGCAGTACTTC. Its translation is CSVVVLLEQYF.

This clonotype was seen a handful of times. V and J are TRBV25-1 and TRBJ1-4; possible D gene TRBD1, 5 bases. The CDR3 has 12 amino acids. Germline lookup yields CDR1 MGHDK and CDR2 SYGVNS. V gave up 4 bases and J gave up 7 bases, with 7 bases separating them. Here the CDR3 reads CASSGGVEKLFF. In DNA, the CDR3 is TGTGCCAGCAGTGGGGGGGTTGAAAAACTGTTTTTT.

This clonotype was counted ten times or more. The V gene is TRBV2, the J gene TRBJ2-4; D perhaps matches TRBD2 (5 bases). CDR1 and CDR2 (germline): SNHLY, FYNNEI. Between the trimmed V and J ends, which lost 6 bases and 8 bases, there was a span of 11 bases. The length of the CDR3 is 12 residues. CDR3 in DNA: TGTGCCAGCAGAGGACTGAGTGACATTCAGTACTTC. Its protein is CASRGLSDIQYF.

This clonotype was seen only a few times. V usage is TRBV9 and J usage is TRBJ1-4; 12 bases align to TRBD1. Germline values: CDR1 SGDLS, CDR2 YYNGEE. There are 21 residues in the CDR3. V shed 3 bases, J shed 4 bases, and the junction held 19 bases outside the gene matches. The CDR3 nucleotides read TGTGCCAGCAGCGCACCGAGGGACCTGGGACAGGGGGCAATTCTTAATGAAAAACTGTTTTTT. Amino acid sequence: CASSAPRDLGQGAILNEKLFF.

The V gene is TRBV6-1, the J gene TRBJ2-6; D is possibly TRBD1 or TRBD2 (5 bases each). The V gene lost 1 base and the J gene lost 2 bases, with 6 bases spanning the gap. Germline V gene data show CDR1 as MNHNS and CDR2 as SASEGT. The length of the CDR3 is 15 residues. The CDR3 loop reads CASSEGGTGANVLTF. As DNA, the CDR3 is TGTGCCAGCAGTGAAGGGGGGACTGGGGCCAACGTCCTGACTTTC.

The chain carries TRBV6-1 and TRBJ1-5; D is unclear. The CDR3 extends over 13 amino acids. CDR1 and CDR2 (germline): MNHNS, SASEGT. V shed 6 bases and J shed 7 bases, with 13 bases lying between them. The CDR3 sequence: CASSLGPPQPQHF. The CDR3, as DNA: TGTGCCAGCAGCTTGGGCCCTCCACAGCCCCAGCATTTT.